The 8 T cell receptor beta chains below all came from one sample that was sequenced in a study of a mutant IDH1 vaccine in newly diagnosed glioma. Antigens of these TCRs are unknown. Generated by immunoSEQ multiplex PCR, the TCRdb table keeps only in-frame clones and is missing some. This repertoire shows just over 65,000 clones, approximately 84% found once; its top ten account for 13%. Indicated time point: week 23, last vaccination. Vaccination comprised doses that each held 300 ug of mutant IDH1 20-mer peptide, plus topical imiquimod. Sequenced material: PBMCs, taken from a glioma patient whose treatment included an IDH1 peptide vaccine. The receptors were sampled from a man between 18 and 29 years old with glioma.

In this sample, this clone turned up a few times. V gene TRBV19 combines with J gene TRBJ1-2; perhaps TRBD1 as D (5 bases). Germline CDR1 and CDR2: LNHDA and SQIVND (reference sequence). V gave up 0 bases and J gave up 11 bases, with 13 bases separating them. This CDR3 has 13 residues. The CDR3 nucleotides read TGTGCCAGTAGTATAGATCTGACAGCTGGGTACACCTTC. Its protein product is CASSIDLTAGYTF.

The V call is TRBV4-1, the J call TRBJ1-1; 9 positions agree with TRBD1. The CDR3 contains 15 residues. With V trimmed by 0 bases and J by 3 bases, 2 bases remained unmatched. Germline assignment: CDR1 MGHRA and CDR2 YSYEKL. The CDR3 spells CASSQEQGADTEAFF. The CDR3 DNA reads as TGCGCCAGCAGCCAAGAACAGGGGGCCGACACTGAAGCTTTCTTT.

The rearrangement joins TRBV7-2 to TRBJ1-1; 9 nucleotides match TRBD1. V was pared by 3 bases and J by 8 bases, with 7 bases of the junction left unmatched. Germline loops: CDR1 SGHTA, CDR2 FQGNSA. The CDR3 consists of 14 residues. In nucleotides, the CDR3 is TGTGCCAGCAGCTTCCAGACAGGGGGGGGCGAAGCTTTCTTT. Its translation: CASSFQTGGGEAFF.

The chain combines TRBV5-4 with TRBJ2-3, with a tentative D call TRBD2 (6 bases). The CDR3 sequence is 13 residues long. Trimming left V 7 bases short and J 5 bases short, with 14 bases between. Germline CDR1 and CDR2: SGHNT and YYREEE (reference sequence). CDR3 sequence reads: CASGAPSVDTQYF. As DNA, the CDR3 is TGTGCCAGCGGTGCGCCTAGCGTAGATACGCAGTATTTT.

V is TRBV7-9 and J is TRBJ2-7, with 7 bases lining up with TRBD2. Germline CDR1 and CDR2: SEHNR and FQNEAQ (reference sequence). J lost 6 bases, V lost 5 bases, and 7 bases had no gene match. The CDR3 sequence is 13 residues long. CDR3 sequence (DNA): TGTGCCAGCAGCCGAAAGCGGGACGGCGAGCAGTACTTC. Protein: CASSRKRDGEQYF.

CDR3 amino acids: CASSLGRRGDGEKLFF. The DNA of the CDR3 is TGTGCCAGCAGCTTAGGCCGGCGGGGTGATGGTGAAAAACTGTTTTTT. V is TRBV13 and J is TRBJ1-4; D ambiguous. Trimming left V 0 bases short and J 7 bases short, with 15 bases between. This CDR3 contains 16 residues. Germline CDR1 PRHDT, CDR2 FYEKMQ (reference sequence). Supplemented by reference TRBV13 and TRBJ1-4, the full variable domain reads AAGVIQSPRHLIKEKRETATLKCYPIPRHDTVYWYQQGPGQDPQFLISFYEKMQSDKGSIPDRFSAQQFSDYHSELNMSSLELGDSALYFCASSLGRRGDGEKLFFGSGTQLSVL.

The J gene is TRBJ2-7, the V gene TRBV30; 8 nucleotides match TRBD2. The CDR3 is made up of 15 amino acids. The germline CDR1 and CDR2 sequences are GTSNPN and SVGIG (reference sequence). The J segment lost 1 base and the V segment lost 0 bases, leaving 5 bases of the junction unmatched. The CDR3 nucleotides are TGTGCCTGGAGTGTAGGTCTAGCGGGTTCCTACGAGCAGTACTTC. Its translation: CAWSVGLAGSYEQYF.

This clone was observed a handful of times. The chain combines TRBV30 with TRBJ2-1, with TRBD2 matching over 11 bases. The CDR3 spans 17 residues. Germline trimming cut 2 bases from V and 4 bases from J; bases unmatched to any gene: 10. CDR1 and CDR2 (germline): GTSNPN, SVGIG (reference sequence). CDR3 amino acids: CAWSYRSTSGDYNEQFF. CDR3 nucleotides: TGTGCCTGGAGTTACCGATCGACTAGCGGGGATTACAATGAGCAGTTCTTC.